This T cell receptor (beta chain) was captured in a study of cytomegalovirus exposure and HLA in healthy donors. Study at large: One earlier analysis, a look at around 170 million T cells, found about 100 million unique TCR beta sequences.

A multiplex PCR was run with 60 Vbeta primers and 13 Jbeta primers. Only in-frame clones appear in the TCRdb table, and some are missing; sequencing was by immunoSEQ multiplex PCR. This repertoire shows under 300,000 clones, around two thirds found once; its top ten account for around 2.3%. CDR3 size: 15 residues. CDR1 is MDHEN, CDR2 SYDVKM, per germline. V lost 5 bases to trimming and J lost 5 bases, with 18 bases between them. This receptor was taken from a female donor in good health and CMV-seronegative. What was sequenced was PBMCs. The chain joins TRBV28 to TRBJ1-2; D is perhaps TRBD1 (6 bases). The CDR3 nucleotides read TGTGCCAGCAGTCCCCTCGGGGGGGCGAGTTATGGCTACACCTTC. Translating gives CASSPLGGASYGYTF.